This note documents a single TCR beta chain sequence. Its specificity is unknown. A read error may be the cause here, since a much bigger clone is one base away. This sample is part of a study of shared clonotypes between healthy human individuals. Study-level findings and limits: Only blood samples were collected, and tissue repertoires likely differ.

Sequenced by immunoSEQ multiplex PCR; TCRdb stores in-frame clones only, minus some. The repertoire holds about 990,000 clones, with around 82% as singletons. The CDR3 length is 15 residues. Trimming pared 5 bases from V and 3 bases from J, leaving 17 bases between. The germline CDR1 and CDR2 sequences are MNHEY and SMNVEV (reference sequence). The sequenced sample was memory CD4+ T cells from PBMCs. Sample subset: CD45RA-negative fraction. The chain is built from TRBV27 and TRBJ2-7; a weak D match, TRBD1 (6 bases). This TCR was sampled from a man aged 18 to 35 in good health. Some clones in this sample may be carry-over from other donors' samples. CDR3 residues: CASSIRQDSVYEQYF. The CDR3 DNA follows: TGTGCCAGCAGTATCAGACAGGATTCAGTCTACGAGCAGTACTTC.